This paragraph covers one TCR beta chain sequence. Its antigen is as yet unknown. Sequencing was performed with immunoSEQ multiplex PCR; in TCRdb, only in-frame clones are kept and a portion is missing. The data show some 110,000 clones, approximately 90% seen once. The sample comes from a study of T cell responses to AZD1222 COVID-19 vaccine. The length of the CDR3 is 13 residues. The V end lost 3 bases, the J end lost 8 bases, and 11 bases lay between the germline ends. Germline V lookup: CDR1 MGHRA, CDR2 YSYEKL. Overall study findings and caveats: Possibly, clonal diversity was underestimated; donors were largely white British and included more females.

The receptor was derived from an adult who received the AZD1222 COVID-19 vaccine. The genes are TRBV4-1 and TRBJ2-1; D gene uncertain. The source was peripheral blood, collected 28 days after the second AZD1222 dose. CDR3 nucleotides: TGCGCCAGCAGCCATGATATACGGGATGAGCAGTTCTTC. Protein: CASSHDIRDEQFF.